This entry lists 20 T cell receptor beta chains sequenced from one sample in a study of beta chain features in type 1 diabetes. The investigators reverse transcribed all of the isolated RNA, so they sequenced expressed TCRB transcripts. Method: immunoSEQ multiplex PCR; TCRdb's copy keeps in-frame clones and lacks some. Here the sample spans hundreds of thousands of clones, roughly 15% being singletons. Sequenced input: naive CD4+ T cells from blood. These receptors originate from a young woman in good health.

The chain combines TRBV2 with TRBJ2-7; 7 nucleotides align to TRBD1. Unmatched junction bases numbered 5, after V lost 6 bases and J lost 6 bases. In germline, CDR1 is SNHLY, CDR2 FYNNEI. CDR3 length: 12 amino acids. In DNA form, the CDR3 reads TGTGCCAGCAGAAAGACAGGGACCGAGCAGTACTTC. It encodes CASRKTGTEQYF. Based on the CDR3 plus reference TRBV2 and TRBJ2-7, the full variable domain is EPEVTQTPSHQVTQMGQEVILRCVPISNHLYFYWYRQILGQKVEFLVSFYNNEISEKSEIFDDQFSVERPDGSNFTLKIRSTKLEDSAMYFCASRKTGTEQYFGPGTRLTVT.

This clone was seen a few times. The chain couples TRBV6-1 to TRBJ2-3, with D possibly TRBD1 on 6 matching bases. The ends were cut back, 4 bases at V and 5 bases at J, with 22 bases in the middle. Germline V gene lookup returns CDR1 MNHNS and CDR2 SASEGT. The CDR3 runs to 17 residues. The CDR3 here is CASSALPGQGLGDTQYF. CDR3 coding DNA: TGTGCCAGCAGTGCCCTCCCGGGGCAGGGGCTTGGAGATACGCAGTATTTT.

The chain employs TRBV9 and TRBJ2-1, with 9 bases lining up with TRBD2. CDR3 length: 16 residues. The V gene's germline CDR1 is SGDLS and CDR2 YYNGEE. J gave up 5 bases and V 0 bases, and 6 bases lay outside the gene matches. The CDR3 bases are TGTGCCAGCAGCGTAGGTCCTAGCGGGAACCACAATGAGCAGTTCTTC. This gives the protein CASSVGPSGNHNEQFF.

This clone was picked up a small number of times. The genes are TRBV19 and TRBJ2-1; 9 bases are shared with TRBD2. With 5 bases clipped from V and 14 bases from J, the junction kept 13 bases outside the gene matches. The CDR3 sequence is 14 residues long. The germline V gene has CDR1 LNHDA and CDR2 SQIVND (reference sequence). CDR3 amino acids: CASSATTSGRGKFF. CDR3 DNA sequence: TGTGCCAGTAGTGCCACAACTAGCGGGCGGGGAAAGTTCTTC.

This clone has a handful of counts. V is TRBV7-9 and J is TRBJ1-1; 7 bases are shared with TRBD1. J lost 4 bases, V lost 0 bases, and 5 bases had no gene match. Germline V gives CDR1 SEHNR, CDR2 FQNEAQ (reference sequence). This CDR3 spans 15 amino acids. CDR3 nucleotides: TGTGCCAGCAGCTTAGCAGGGGGCTTGGTCACTGAAGCTTTCTTT. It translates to CASSLAGGLVTEAFF.

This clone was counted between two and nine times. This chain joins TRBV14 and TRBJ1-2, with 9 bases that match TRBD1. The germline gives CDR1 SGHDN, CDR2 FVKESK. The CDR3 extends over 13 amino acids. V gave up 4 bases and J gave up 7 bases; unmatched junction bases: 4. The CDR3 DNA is TGTGCCAGCAGCCCTTGGACAGGGGCTGGCTACACCTTC. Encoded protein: CASSPWTGAGYTF.

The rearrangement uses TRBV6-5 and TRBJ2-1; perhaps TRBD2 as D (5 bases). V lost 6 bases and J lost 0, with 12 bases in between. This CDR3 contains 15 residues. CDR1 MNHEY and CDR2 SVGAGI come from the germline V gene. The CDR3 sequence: CASSPRRLSYNEQFF. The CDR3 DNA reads TGTGCCAGCAGCCCGCGGAGGCTCTCCTACAATGAGCAGTTCTTC.

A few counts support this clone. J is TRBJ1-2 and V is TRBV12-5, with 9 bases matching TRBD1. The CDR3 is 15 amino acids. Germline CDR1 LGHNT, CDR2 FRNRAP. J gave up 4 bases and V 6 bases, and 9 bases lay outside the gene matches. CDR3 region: CASGRGTGSSYGYTF. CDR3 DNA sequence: TGTGCTAGTGGCCGGGGGACAGGGAGTTCCTATGGCTACACCTTC.

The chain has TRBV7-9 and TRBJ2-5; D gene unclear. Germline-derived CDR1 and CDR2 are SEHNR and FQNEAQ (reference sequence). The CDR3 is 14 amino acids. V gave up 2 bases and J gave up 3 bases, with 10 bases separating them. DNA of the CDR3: TGTGCCAGCAGCTTATTTCCGGCAGAAGAGACCCAGTACTTC. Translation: CASSLFPAEETQYF.

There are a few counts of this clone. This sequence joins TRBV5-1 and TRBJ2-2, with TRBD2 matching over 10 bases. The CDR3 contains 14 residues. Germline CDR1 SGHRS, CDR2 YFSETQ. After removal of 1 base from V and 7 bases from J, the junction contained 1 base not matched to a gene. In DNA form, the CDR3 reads TGCGCCAGCAGCTTGCTAGCGGGAGTCGGGGAGCTGTTTTTT. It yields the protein CASSLLAGVGELFF.

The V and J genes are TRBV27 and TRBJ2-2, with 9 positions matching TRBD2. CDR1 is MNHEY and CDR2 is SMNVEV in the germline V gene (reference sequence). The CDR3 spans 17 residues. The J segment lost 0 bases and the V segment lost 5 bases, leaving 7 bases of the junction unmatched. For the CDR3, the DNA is TGTGCCAGCAGTCCCGCCCGGACTAGCGCGAACACCGGGGAGCTGTTTTTT. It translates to CASSPARTSANTGELFF.

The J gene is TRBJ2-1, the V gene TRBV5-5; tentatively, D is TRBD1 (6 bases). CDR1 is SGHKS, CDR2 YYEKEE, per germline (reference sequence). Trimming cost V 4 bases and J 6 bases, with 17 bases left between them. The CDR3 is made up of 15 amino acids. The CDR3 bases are TGTGCCAGCAGCCTCACCCCGACAGGCAGCAATGAGCAGTTCTTC. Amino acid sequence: CASSLTPTGSNEQFF.

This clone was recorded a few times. For the CDR3, the DNA is TGTGCCAGCAGTTACCCCTGGGGGCTAGCGGGAGTTGAGCAGTTCTTC. Translating gives CASSYPWGLAGVEQFF. V usage is TRBV6-6 and J usage is TRBJ2-1; 10 positions agree with TRBD2. Germline loops: CDR1 MNHNY, CDR2 SVGAGI (reference sequence). The V and J ends lost 2 bases and 9 bases, in that order; junction bases with no gene match: 10. The CDR3 has 16 amino acids.

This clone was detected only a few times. CDR3 sequence reads: CASSPHLPRGGRPTEAFF. The CDR3 region has the DNA TGTGCCAGCAGCCCACACTTGCCTCGTGGGGGGCGACCCACTGAAGCTTTCTTT. The chain combines TRBV7-9 with TRBJ1-1; D perhaps matches TRBD1 (6 bases). The CDR3 is 18 residues long. Germline CDR1 SEHNR, CDR2 FQNEAQ (reference sequence). The V gene lost 5 bases and the J gene lost 4 bases, with 26 bases spanning the gap. Combining the CDR3 with reference TRBV7-9 and TRBJ1-1 gives the whole variable domain DTGVSQNPRHKITKRGQNVTFRCDPISEHNRLYWYRQTLGQGPEFLTYFQNEAQLEKSRLLSDRFSAERPKGSFSTLEIQRTEQGDSAMYLCASSPHLPRGGRPTEAFFGQGTRLTVV.

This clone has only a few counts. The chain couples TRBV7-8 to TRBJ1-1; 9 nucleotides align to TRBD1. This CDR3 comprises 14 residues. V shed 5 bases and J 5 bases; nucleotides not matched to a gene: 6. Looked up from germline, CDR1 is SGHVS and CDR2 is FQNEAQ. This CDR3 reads CASSRRDRVTEAFF. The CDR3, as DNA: TGTGCCAGCAGCAGACGGGACAGGGTGACTGAAGCTTTCTTT.

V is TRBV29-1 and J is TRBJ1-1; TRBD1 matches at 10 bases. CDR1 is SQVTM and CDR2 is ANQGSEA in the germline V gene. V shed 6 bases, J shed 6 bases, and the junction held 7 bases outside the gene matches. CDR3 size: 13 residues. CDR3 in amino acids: CSVKGQGKAEAFF. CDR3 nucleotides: TGCAGCGTAAAGGGACAGGGGAAAGCTGAAGCTTTCTTT.

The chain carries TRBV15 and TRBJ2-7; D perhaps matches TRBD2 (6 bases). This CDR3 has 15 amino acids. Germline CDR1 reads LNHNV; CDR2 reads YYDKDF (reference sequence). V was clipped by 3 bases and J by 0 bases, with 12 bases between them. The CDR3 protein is CATSSPSESSYEQYF. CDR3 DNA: TGTGCCACCAGCAGCCCTAGCGAAAGCTCCTACGAGCAGTACTTC. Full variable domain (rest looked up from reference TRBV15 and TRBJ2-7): DAMVIQNPRYQVTQFGKPVTLSCSQTLNHNVMYWYQQKSSQAPKLLFHYYDKDFNNEADTPDNFQSRRPNTSFCFLDIRSPGLGDTAMYLCATSSPSESSYEQYFGPGTRLTVT.

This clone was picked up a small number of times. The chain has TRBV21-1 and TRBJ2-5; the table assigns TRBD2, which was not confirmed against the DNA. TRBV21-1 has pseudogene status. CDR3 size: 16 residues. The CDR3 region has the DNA TGTGCCAGCAGCAGAAATTCACCCTCCGAGGAGGAGACCCAGTACTTC. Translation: CASSRNSPSEEETQYF.

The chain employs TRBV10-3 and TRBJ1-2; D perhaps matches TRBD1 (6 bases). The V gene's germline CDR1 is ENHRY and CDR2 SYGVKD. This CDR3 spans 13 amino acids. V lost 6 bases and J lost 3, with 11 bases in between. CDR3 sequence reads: CAIREQGDYGYTF. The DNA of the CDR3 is TGTGCCATCAGAGAACAGGGCGACTATGGCTACACCTTC.

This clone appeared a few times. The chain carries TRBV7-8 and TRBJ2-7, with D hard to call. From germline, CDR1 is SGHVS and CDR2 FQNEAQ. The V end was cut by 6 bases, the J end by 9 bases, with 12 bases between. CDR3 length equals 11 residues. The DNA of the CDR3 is TGTGCCAGCAGTATAGGCCCTGGGCAGTACTTC. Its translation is CASSIGPGQYF.